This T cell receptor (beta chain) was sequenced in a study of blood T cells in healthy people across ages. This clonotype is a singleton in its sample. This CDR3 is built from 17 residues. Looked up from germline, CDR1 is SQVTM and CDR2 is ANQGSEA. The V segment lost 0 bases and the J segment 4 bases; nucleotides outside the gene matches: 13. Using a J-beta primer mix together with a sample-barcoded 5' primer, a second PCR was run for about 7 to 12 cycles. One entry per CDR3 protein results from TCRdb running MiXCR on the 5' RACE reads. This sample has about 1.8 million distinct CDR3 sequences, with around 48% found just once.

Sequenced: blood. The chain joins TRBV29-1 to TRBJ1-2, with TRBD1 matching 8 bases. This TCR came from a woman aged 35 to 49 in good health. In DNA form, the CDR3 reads TGCAGCGTTGAAGATTCGCGGACAGGGCCTCTTGGCTATGGCTACACCTTC. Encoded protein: CSVEDSRTGPLGYGYTF.